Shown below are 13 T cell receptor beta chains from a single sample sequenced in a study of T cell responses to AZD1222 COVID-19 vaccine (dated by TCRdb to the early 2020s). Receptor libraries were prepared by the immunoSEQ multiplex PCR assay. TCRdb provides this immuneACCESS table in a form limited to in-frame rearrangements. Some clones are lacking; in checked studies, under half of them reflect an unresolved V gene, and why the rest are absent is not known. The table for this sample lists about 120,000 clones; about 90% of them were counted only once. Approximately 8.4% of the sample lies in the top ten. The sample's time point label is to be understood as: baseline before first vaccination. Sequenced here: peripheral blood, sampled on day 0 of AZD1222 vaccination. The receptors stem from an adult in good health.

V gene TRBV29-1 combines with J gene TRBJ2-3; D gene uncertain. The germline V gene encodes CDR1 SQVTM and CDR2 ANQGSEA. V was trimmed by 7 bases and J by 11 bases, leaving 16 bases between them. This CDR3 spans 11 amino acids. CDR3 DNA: TGCAGCGCCTACTACAGCAGGTTGCAGTATTTT. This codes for CSAYYSRLQYF.

CDR3: CASRENRGGVYGYTF. Here the CDR3 DNA reads TGTGCCAGCAGGGAAAACAGGGGAGGAGTGTATGGCTACACCTTC. The chain recombines TRBV27 with TRBJ1-2; TRBD1 agrees at 7 bases. The trim removed 6 bases at V and 5 bases at J, leaving 12 bases unmatched. Germline V CDR1 and CDR2: MNHEY, SMNVEV (reference sequence). CDR3 length: 15 residues.

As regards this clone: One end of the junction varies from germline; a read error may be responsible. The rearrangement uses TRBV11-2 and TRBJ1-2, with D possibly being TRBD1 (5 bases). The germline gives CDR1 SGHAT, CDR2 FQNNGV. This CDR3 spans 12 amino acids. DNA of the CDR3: TGTGCCAGCAGCTTAGATCGGGGAGGACAACACTTC. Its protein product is CASSLDRGGQHF.

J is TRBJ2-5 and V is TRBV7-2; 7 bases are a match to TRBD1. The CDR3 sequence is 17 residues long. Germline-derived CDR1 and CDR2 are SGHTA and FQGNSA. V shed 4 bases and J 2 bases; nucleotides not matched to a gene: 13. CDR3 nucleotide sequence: TGTGCCAGCAGCTCCCCCCCCGAAAACAGGGGACAAGAGACCCAGTACTTC. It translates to CASSSPPENRGQETQYF.

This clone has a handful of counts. Here the CDR3 DNA reads TGCGCCAGCAGCTGGGACAGTTCCTACGAGCAGTACTTC. It yields the protein CASSWDSSYEQYF. This chain connects TRBV5-1 to TRBJ2-7; 7 bases are shared with TRBD1. This CDR3 is built from 13 residues. J gave up 1 base and V 3 bases, and 1 base lay outside the gene matches. Germline loops: CDR1 SGHRS, CDR2 YFSETQ.

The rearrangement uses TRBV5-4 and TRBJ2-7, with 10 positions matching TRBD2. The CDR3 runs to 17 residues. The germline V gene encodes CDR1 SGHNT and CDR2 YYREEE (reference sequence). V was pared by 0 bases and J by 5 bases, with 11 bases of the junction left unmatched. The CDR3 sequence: CASSLAVKREGPHEQYF. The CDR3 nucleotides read TGTGCCAGCAGCTTGGCAGTTAAGCGGGAGGGCCCCCACGAGCAGTACTTC. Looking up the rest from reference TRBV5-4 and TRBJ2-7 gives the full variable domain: ETGVTQSPTHLIKTRGQQVTLRCSSQSGHNTVSWYQQALGQGPQFIFQYYREEENGRGNFPPRFSGLQFPNYSSELNVNALELDDSALYLCASSLAVKREGPHEQYFGPGTRLTVT.

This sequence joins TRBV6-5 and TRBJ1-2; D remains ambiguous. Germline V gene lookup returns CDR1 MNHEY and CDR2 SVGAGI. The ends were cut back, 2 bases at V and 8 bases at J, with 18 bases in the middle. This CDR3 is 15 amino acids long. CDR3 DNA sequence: TGTGCCAGCAGTTACGAAGGAGGGATCGGGAGGGGCTACACCTTC. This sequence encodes CASSYEGGIGRGYTF.

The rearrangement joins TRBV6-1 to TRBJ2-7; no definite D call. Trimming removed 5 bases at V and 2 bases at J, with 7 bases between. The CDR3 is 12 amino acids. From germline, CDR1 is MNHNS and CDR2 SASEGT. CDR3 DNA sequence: TGTGCCAGCAGTTCCGGGCCCTACGAGCAGTACTTC. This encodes CASSSGPYEQYF.

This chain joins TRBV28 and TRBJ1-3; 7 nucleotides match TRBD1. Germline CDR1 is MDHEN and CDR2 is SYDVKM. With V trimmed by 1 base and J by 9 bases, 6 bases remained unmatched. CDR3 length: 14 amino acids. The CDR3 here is CASSLLSRGTTIYF. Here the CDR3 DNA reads TGTGCCAGCAGTTTATTATCCAGGGGGACCACCATATATTTT.

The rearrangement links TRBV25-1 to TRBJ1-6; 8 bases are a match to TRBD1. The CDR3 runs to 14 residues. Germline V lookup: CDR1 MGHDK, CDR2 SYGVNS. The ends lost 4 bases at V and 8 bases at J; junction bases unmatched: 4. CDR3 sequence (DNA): TGTGCCAGCAGTGGGACAGGGATCGATTCACCCCTCCACTTT. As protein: CASSGTGIDSPLHF.

CDR3 bases: TGTGCCAGCAGTGAACGGATACCTAGCGGGAGTAGGACCTACAATGAGCAGTTCTTC. It is translated as CASSERIPSGSRTYNEQFF. The chain uses TRBV6-1 and TRBJ2-1, with 10 positions matching TRBD2. CDR1 and CDR2 from the germline V gene are MNHNS and SASEGT. There are 19 residues in the CDR3. J lost 2 bases, V lost 2 bases, and 12 bases had no gene match.

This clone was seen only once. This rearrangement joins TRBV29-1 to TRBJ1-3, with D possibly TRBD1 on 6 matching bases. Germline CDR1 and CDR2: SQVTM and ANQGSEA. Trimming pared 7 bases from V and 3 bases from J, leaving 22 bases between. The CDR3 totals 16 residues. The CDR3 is CSALSRTVDLGNTIYF. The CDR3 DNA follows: TGCAGCGCTCTCAGTCGGACAGTGGATCTTGGAAACACCATATATTTT.

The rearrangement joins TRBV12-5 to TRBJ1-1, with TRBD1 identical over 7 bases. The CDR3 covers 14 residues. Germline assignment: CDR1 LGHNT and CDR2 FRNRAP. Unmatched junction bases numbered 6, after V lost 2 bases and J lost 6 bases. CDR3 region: CASGLPQGVSEAFF. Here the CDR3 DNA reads TGTGCTAGTGGTTTGCCTCAGGGGGTCTCTGAAGCTTTCTTT.